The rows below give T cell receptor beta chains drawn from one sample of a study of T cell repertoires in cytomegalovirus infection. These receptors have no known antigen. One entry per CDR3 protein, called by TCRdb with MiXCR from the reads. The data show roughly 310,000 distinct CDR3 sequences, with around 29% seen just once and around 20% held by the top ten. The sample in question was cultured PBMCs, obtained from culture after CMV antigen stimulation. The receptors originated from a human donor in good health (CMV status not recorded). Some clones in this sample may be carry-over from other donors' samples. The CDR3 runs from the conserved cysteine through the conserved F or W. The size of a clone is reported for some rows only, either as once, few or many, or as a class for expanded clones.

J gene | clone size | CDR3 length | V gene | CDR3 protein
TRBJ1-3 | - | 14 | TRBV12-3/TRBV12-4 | CASITSGSGNTIYF
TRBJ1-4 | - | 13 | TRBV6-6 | CASSGGTFEKLFF
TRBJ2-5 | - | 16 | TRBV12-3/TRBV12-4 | CASSLIAGANQETQYF
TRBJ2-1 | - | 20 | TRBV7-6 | CASSFRGLAGPPSSYNEQFF
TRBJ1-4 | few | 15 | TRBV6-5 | CASSARTGSDEKLFF
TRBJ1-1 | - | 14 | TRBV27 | CASSQRDRSTEAFF
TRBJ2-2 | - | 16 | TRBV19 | CASRPEGLANTGELFF
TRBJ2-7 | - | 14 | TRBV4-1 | CASSVGGSPYEQYF
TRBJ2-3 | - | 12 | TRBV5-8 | CASAIPPDTQYF
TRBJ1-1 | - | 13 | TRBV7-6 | CASSKTGRKEAFF
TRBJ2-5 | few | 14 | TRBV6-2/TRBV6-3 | CASTKPREGETQYF
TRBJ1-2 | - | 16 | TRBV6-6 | CASMQEWGGANYGYTF
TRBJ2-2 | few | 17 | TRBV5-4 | CASSLDRRTAGTGELFF
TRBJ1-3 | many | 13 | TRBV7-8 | CAVRAQIGNTIYF
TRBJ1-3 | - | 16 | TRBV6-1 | CASRRRDSHSGNTIYF
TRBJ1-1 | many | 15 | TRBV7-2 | CASSSQGQGRTEAFF
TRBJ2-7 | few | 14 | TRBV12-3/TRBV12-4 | CASSSRGSSYEQYF
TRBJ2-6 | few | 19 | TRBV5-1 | CASSWFGTSVFGGANVLTF
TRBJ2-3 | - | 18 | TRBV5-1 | CASSLSGTSGGGTDTQYF
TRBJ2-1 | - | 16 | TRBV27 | CATLPRGDLSYNEQFF
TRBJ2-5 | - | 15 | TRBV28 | CASSSQGARMETQYF
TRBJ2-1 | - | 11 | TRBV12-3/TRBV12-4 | CASSLETEQFF
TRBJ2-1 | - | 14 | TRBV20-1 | CSAISGVIYNEQFF
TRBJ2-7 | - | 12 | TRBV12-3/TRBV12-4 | CASSARTYEQYF
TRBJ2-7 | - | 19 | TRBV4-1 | CASSQVIRIKRTSSYEQYF
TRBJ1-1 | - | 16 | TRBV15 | CATSRDRGTGGSEAFF
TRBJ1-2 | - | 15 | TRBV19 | CASRTGGTPNYGYTF
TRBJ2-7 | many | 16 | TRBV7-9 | CASSSPHGTSSYEQYF
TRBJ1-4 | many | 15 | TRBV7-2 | CASSLLGQPGEKLFF
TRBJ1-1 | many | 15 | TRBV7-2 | CASSLLGQGATEAFF
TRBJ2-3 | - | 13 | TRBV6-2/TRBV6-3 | CASSGPITDTQYF
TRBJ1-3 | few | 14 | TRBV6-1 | CASSIDYSGNTIYF
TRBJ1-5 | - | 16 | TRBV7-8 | CASSLVGLYSNQPQHF
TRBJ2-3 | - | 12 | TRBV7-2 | CASKTGGDTQYF
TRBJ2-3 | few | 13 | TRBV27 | CASSFRISDTQYF
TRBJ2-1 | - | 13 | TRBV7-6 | CASSLGMGNEQFF
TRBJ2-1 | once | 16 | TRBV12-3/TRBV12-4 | CASSLARGADYNEQFF
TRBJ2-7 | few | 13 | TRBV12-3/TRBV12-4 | CASSLGGREGQYF
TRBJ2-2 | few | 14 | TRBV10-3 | CAIRTGGNTGELFF
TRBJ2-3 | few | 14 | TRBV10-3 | CAIREGVGTDTQYF
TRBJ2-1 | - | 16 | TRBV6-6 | CASSYGQGGSYNEQFF
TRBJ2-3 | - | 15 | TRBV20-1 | CSAPPLAELTDTQYF